One and the same sample provided the 27 T cell receptor beta chains below, sequenced in a study of shared clonotypes between healthy human individuals (dated by TCRdb to about 2020). The library was generated by the immunoSEQ multiplex PCR assay. TCRdb's version of the immuneACCESS table is confined to in-frame rearrangements and falls short of the full clone set. An unresolved V gene accounts for under half of the shortfall where checked; the remainder is of unknown origin. This sample lists 330,000 or so clones; around 79% were detected once. The ten largest make up 10% of the sample. The sample was memory CD4+ T cells sorted from blood. Explained via the paper, the cell subset or site label denotes: CD45RA-negative fraction. The receptors derive from a man younger than 40 in good health.

The chain uses TRBV6-6 and TRBJ1-1; unclear D gene. The CDR3 has 14 residues. V lost 0 bases and J 2 bases, leaving 7 bases between the germline ends. Per the germline V gene, CDR1 is MNHNY and CDR2 is SVGAGI (reference sequence). The CDR3 DNA follows: TGTGCCAGCAGTTACTCGGGCAGAAACACTGAAGCTTTCTTT. This encodes CASSYSGRNTEAFF.

V is TRBV28 and J is TRBJ1-5; D is possibly TRBD1 (6 bases). This CDR3 is built from 17 residues. With 1 base removed from V and 9 bases from J, the gap between germline ends came to 22 bases. In germline, CDR1 is MDHEN, CDR2 SYDVKM. CDR3 sequence: CASSLFRGGQSSGPQHF. DNA for the CDR3: TGTGCCAGCAGTTTATTTAGAGGGGGGCAATCATCAGGGCCCCAGCATTTT.

About this clone itself: The sample holds other DNA sequences that translate to the same CDR3. The chain employs TRBV11-3 and TRBJ2-1, with a tentative D call TRBD2 (6 bases). Germline V gene data show CDR1 as SGHNT and CDR2 as YENEEA. CDR3 size: 15 residues. Between the trimmed V and J ends, which lost 2 bases and 0 bases, there was a span of 8 bases. The CDR3 region is CASSLLASSYNEQFF. In DNA, the CDR3 is TGTGCCAGCAGCTTACTAGCGAGCTCCTACAATGAGCAGTTCTTC.

On this clone: This CDR3 is also generated by other DNA sequences in the sample. The chain is built from TRBV6-1 and TRBJ2-7; D ambiguous. Germline V gene data show CDR1 as MNHNS and CDR2 as SASEGT. The CDR3 length is 12 residues. V lost 4 bases and J lost 3, with 7 bases in between. CDR3 sequence reads: CASSVSDYEQYF. As DNA, the CDR3 is TGTGCCAGCAGTGTGAGCGACTACGAGCAGTACTTC.

This clone was observed once. V is TRBV7-2 and J is TRBJ2-1, with D hard to call. This CDR3 spans 13 amino acids. Per germline, CDR1 SGHTA and CDR2 FQGNSA. Between the trimmed V and J ends, which lost 5 bases and 4 bases, there was a span of 9 bases. The DNA for the CDR3 is TGTGCCAGCAGCAAGACTTCTTACAATGAGCAGTTCTTC. Translating gives CASSKTSYNEQFF.

In this sample, this clone turned up once. The chain carries TRBV5-1 and TRBJ2-1; D not resolved. The CDR3 has 13 amino acids. The germline V and J ends were trimmed by 1 base and 6 bases, with 8 bases remaining between them. Per the germline V gene, CDR1 is SGHRS and CDR2 is YFSETQ. CDR3 region: CASSLQAINEQFF. The CDR3 bases are TGCGCCAGCAGCTTGCAAGCTATCAATGAGCAGTTCTTC.

About this clone itself: At one of its ends the junction is not consistent with the germline gene, which may arise from a read error. CDR3 DNA sequence: TGTGCCAGCAACCGGGACAGACTATCACCCCCCCACTTT. Protein sequence: CASNRDRLSPPHF. The gene calls are TRBV2 and TRBJ1-6, with 7 bases matching TRBD1. This CDR3 spans 13 amino acids. CDR1 is SNHLY and CDR2 is FYNNEI in the germline V gene.

There are a few counts of this clone. The V call is TRBV19, the J call TRBJ1-4; TRBD1 aligns across 7 bases. The CDR3 is made up of 16 amino acids. Germline CDR1 LNHDA, CDR2 SQIVND (reference sequence). After removal of 4 bases from V and 1 base from J, the junction contained 6 bases not matched to a gene. The CDR3 DNA follows: TGTGCCAGTAGTACCAGGGGGGTTGGAACTAATGAAAAACTGTTTTTT. This translates into CASSTRGVGTNEKLFF.

V and J are TRBV5-1 and TRBJ2-2; TRBD2 aligns across 9 bases. V lost 4 bases and J lost 4; bases outside the gene matches: 5. Germline V gene data show CDR1 as SGHRS and CDR2 as YFSETQ. The CDR3 runs to 15 residues. CDR3 coding DNA: TGCGCCAGCAGCCAGAAAGCGGGAGGCACCGGGGAGCTGTTTTTT. Encoded protein: CASSQKAGGTGELFF.

This clone has a single count. The chain carries TRBV5-1 and TRBJ2-1, with TRBD2 matching over 7 bases. CDR1 is SGHRS and CDR2 is YFSETQ in the germline V gene. CDR3 length equals 16 residues. Trimming took 2 bases from V and 3 from J; bases not matched to a gene: 8. The CDR3: CASSFLPSGGYNEQFF. CDR3 sequence (DNA): TGCGCCAGCAGCTTCCTCCCTAGCGGAGGCTACAATGAGCAGTTCTTC.

The V and J genes are TRBV4-1 and TRBJ1-2, with TRBD1 matching over 9 bases. The germline gives CDR1 MGHRA, CDR2 YSYEKL. The CDR3 has 15 residues. Trimming cost V 2 bases and J 7 bases; bases outside gene matches: 8. The CDR3 here is CASSQNLVDRGGYTF. The CDR3 DNA follows: TGCGCCAGCAGCCAAAATTTGGTGGACAGGGGTGGCTACACCTTC.

V is TRBV5-4 and J is TRBJ2-5; a weak D match, TRBD2 (6 bases). The CDR3 covers 13 residues. Germline V CDR1 and CDR2: SGHNT, YYREEE (reference sequence). The V end was cut by 5 bases, the J end by 4 bases, with 12 bases between. In nucleotides, the CDR3 is TGTGCCAGCAGGGGCCTCGGGGGAGAGACCCAGTACTTC. This codes for CASRGLGGETQYF.

The chain couples TRBV5-5 to TRBJ1-3; no clear D gene. This CDR3 comprises 14 residues. Germline assignment: CDR1 SGHKS and CDR2 YYEKEE (reference sequence). V was cut by 2 bases and J by 0 bases, with 6 bases left in between. CDR3 nucleotide sequence: TGTGCCAGCAGCTTTGTCCTCTCTGGAAACACCATATATTTT. Its protein product is CASSFVLSGNTIYF.

The J gene is TRBJ2-1, the V gene TRBV30; D remains unclear. Trimming cost V 8 bases and J 0 bases, with 14 bases left between them. This CDR3 comprises 14 residues. The germline gives CDR1 GTSNPN, CDR2 SVGIG (reference sequence). The CDR3 DNA is TGTGCCAGTGCCGGGCTGATCTCCTACAATGAGCAGTTCTTC. Its protein is CASAGLISYNEQFF.

The V and J genes are TRBV5-6 and TRBJ1-5; D uncertain. V was cut by 0 bases and J by 9 bases, with 10 bases left in between. CDR1 is SGHDT, CDR2 YYEEEE, per germline. This CDR3 comprises 13 residues. CDR3 protein: CASSLAQDRPQHF. CDR3 coding DNA: TGTGCCAGCAGCTTGGCCCAGGATCGGCCCCAGCATTTT. Filled out from reference TRBV5-6 and TRBJ1-5, the complete variable domain reads DAGVTQSPTHLIKTRGQQVTLRCSPKSGHDTVSWYQQALGQGPQFIFQYYEEEERQRGNFPDRFSGHQFPNYSSELNVNALLLGDSALYLCASSLAQDRPQHFGDGTRLSIL.

The J gene is TRBJ2-7, the V gene TRBV18; TRBD1 is a possible D gene (5 bases). Germline V gives CDR1 KGHSH, CDR2 LQKENI. CDR3 size: 12 residues. V lost 5 bases, J lost 6 bases, and 11 bases lay in between. The CDR3 protein is CASSSQGAEQYF. CDR3 coding DNA: TGTGCCAGCTCAAGTCAGGGCGCCGAGCAGTACTTC.

This clone was recorded once. V is TRBV28 and J is TRBJ1-2; 9 bases line up with TRBD1. Germline V gene data show CDR1 as MDHEN and CDR2 as SYDVKM. Unmatched junction bases numbered 8, after V lost 6 bases and J lost 3 bases. The CDR3 contains 15 residues. CDR3 protein: CASRQQGAYHYGYTF. The CDR3 DNA follows: TGTGCCAGCAGACAACAGGGGGCATATCACTATGGCTACACCTTC.

The chain recombines TRBV6-6 with TRBJ2-7; tentative D call: TRBD2 (6 bases). Deletions cut 1 base from V and 2 bases from J, with 12 bases between. CDR3 size: 15 residues. CDR1 MNHNY and CDR2 SVGAGI come from the germline V gene (reference sequence). In DNA, the CDR3 is TGTGCCAGCAGTTACTTGCGGGGTTCCACCTACGAGCAGTACTTC. Amino acid sequence: CASSYLRGSTYEQYF.

This chain joins TRBV5-6 and TRBJ2-7; 8 nucleotides align to TRBD2. The J segment lost 7 bases and the V segment lost 0 bases, leaving 9 bases of the junction unmatched. This CDR3 is 15 amino acids long. Germline V gene data show CDR1 as SGHDT and CDR2 as YYEEEE. CDR3 nucleotide sequence: TGTGCCAGCAGCTTGGCGCGGCTAGCGGGCAGTGAGCAGTACTTC. Its protein product is CASSLARLAGSEQYF.

This clone was detected ten times or more. The CDR3 sequence: CAWSEGTAPQETQYF. The CDR3 DNA is TGTGCCTGGAGCGAGGGGACAGCCCCACAAGAGACCCAGTACTTC. The rearrangement links TRBV30 to TRBJ2-5; 7 bases line up with TRBD1. V dropped 3 bases and J dropped 2; count of bases not matched to a gene: 9. This CDR3 region has 15 residues. Per the germline V gene, CDR1 is GTSNPN and CDR2 is SVGIG (reference sequence).

V usage is TRBV5-1 and J usage is TRBJ2-5; D remains ambiguous. Per germline, CDR1 SGHRS and CDR2 YFSETQ. The CDR3 is made up of 14 amino acids. V gave up 1 base and J gave up 2 bases, with 9 bases separating them. The CDR3 loop reads CASSLTRPQETQYF. In DNA, the CDR3 is TGCGCCAGCAGCTTGACTCGACCTCAAGAGACCCAGTACTTC.

This clone has at least ten counts. This rearrangement joins TRBV9 to TRBJ2-3, with D uncertain. Germline CDR1 SGDLS, CDR2 YYNGEE. Trimming took off 4 bases at V and 3 bases at J, with 12 bases between the two ends. The CDR3 covers 14 residues. The CDR3 coding sequence is TGTGCCAGCAGCTACCTGGGCTTTACAGATACGCAGTATTTT. Translation gives CASSYLGFTDTQYF.

DNA of the CDR3: TGTGCCAGCACGGGGCCCAACACCGGGGAGCTGTTTTTT. Its translation is CASTGPNTGELFF. V and J are TRBV6-5 and TRBJ2-2; D tentatively reads TRBD1 or TRBD2 (5 bases each). V was cut by 7 bases and J by 2 bases, with 8 bases left in between. The CDR3 length is 13 residues. Germline loops: CDR1 MNHEY, CDR2 SVGAGI.

V gene TRBV18 combines with J gene TRBJ2-5; D is ambiguous. Trimming took off 4 bases at V and 0 bases at J, with 3 bases between the two ends. Germline V gene sequence: CDR1 KGHSH, CDR2 LQKENI. CDR3 length: 12 amino acids. CDR3 in DNA: TGTGCCAGCTCACGCGACCAAGAGACCCAGTACTTC. This codes for CASSRDQETQYF.

This chain links TRBV18 with TRBJ2-7; D is perhaps TRBD1 (5 bases). From germline, CDR1 is KGHSH and CDR2 LQKENI. The V end lost 1 base, the J end lost 5 bases, and 6 bases lay between the germline ends. The CDR3 has 12 residues. CDR3 nucleotide sequence: TGTGCCAGCTCACCACTAGGGGACGAGCAGTACTTC. Amino acids: CASSPLGDEQYF.

This clone was seen more than once but under ten times. This chain connects TRBV5-4 to TRBJ1-4; a weak D match, TRBD1 (6 bases). The ends were cut back, 1 base at V and 7 bases at J, with 14 bases in the middle. This CDR3 contains 15 residues. The germline gives CDR1 SGHNT, CDR2 YYREEE (reference sequence). The CDR3 bases are TGTGCCAGCAGCTTGAGATTGGGGGCCGGTGAAAAACTGTTTTTT. This translates into CASSLRLGAGEKLFF.

The rearrangement joins TRBV2 to TRBJ2-3, with 7 bases aligning to TRBD1. With 6 bases clipped from V and 4 bases from J, the junction kept 7 bases outside the gene matches. Germline values: CDR1 SNHLY, CDR2 FYNNEI. The CDR3 has 14 amino acids. The CDR3 spells CASRRDREPDTQYF. Written as DNA, the CDR3 is TGTGCCAGCAGAAGAGACAGGGAACCAGATACGCAGTATTTT. The whole variable domain, filled in from reference TRBV2 and TRBJ2-3, reads EPEVTQTPSHQVTQMGQEVILRCVPISNHLYFYWYRQILGQKVEFLVSFYNNEISEKSEIFDDQFSVERPDGSNFTLKIRSTKLEDSAMYFCASRRDREPDTQYFGPGTRLTVL.